These T cell receptor beta chains were read from a single sample in a study of shared clonotypes between healthy human individuals. Here immunoSEQ multiplex PCR was the method, and the copy in TCRdb shows in-frame clones only, minus some. The sample has about 680,000 clones; approximately 79% are singletons. Sequencing used memory CD4+ T cells sorted from blood. These receptors were obtained from a woman aged 30 to 39 in good health. Each CDR3 is given with its conserved first and last residue. The D gene is left open where the match is weak. Clone size, where shown, is once, few, many, or a class for clones that have expanded.

>-|TRBJ2-3|TRBV28|once
CASSSLSWASGSDTQYF
TGTGCCAGCAGTTCCCTCTCGTGGGCTAGTGGGTCAGATACGCAGTATTTT
>TRBD1|TRBJ1-1|TRBV6-1|few
CATGTGAWGTEAFF
TGTGCCACCGGGACAGGGGCGTGGGGCACTGAAGCTTTCTTT
>-|TRBJ1-5|TRBV5-1|-
CASSLDTGSQPQHF
TGCGCCAGCAGCTTGGATACAGGGTCTCAGCCCCAGCATTTT
>-|TRBJ2-1|TRBV6-5|-
CASSTGTVSYNEQFF
TGTGCCAGCAGTACCGGGACTGTATCCTACAATGAGCAGTTCTTC
>-|TRBJ1-1|TRBV28|-
CASSLGPRHTEAFF
TGTGCCAGCAGTTTAGGTCCGCGCCACACTGAAGCTTTCTTT
>TRBD2|TRBJ2-5|TRBV11-2|-
CASSVAGHQETQYF
TGTGCCAGCAGCGTAGCGGGCCACCAAGAGACCCAGTACTTC
>-|TRBJ2-7|TRBV10-3|-
CAISVKGWDEQYF
TGTGCCATCAGTGTCAAGGGTTGGGACGAGCAGTACTTC
>TRBD1|TRBJ2-7|TRBV2|-
CASSPGGQNYEQYF
TGTGCCAGCAGTCCTGGGGGACAGAACTACGAGCAGTACTTC
>TRBD1|TRBJ1-1|TRBV25-1|-
CASIGQGRTEAFF
TGTGCCAGCATAGGACAGGGAAGAACTGAAGCTTTCTTT
>-|TRBJ2-7|TRBV18|many
CASSRESPGVGYEQYF
TGTGCCAGCTCACGAGAGTCCCCAGGGGTGGGTTACGAGCAGTACTTC
>-|TRBJ1-4|TRBV25-1|-
CASSDPRRGGEKLFF
TGTGCCAGCAGTGACCCACGGCGGGGCGGGGAAAAACTGTTTTTT
>TRBD1|TRBJ1-5|TRBV6-7|-
CASSNGTGDQPQHF
TGTGCCAGCAGCAACGGGACAGGGGACCAGCCCCAGCATTTT
>TRBD1|TRBJ2-7|TRBV11-2|-
CASSLGGQTPYEQYF
TGTGCCAGCAGCTTAGGGGGACAGACACCCTACGAGCAGTACTTC